The entry below describes one T cell receptor beta chain. Its antigen is as yet unknown. This sample is part of a study of T cell responses to AZD1222 COVID-19 vaccine. Method: immunoSEQ multiplex PCR; TCRdb's copy keeps in-frame clones and lacks some. The sample has 110,000 to 150,000 clones; roughly 90% are singletons. Germline CDR1 SEHNR, CDR2 FQNEAQ (reference sequence). The CDR3 has 12 amino acids. The V end was cut by 2 bases, the J end by 4 bases, with 5 bases between. Study-level results: Donors, mostly white British, included more females; clonal diversity was possibly underestimated.

Sequencing was performed on peripheral blood, taken on day 0 of AZD1222 vaccination. This clonotype originated in an adult in good health. This chain uses TRBV7-9 with TRBJ1-1, with D uncertain. CDR3 protein: CASSLFRTEAFF. DNA for the CDR3: TGTGCCAGCAGCTTATTCCGCACTGAAGCTTTCTTT.